What follows are 7 T cell receptor beta chains derived from one specimen sequenced in a study of OX40 agonist ivuxolimab in advanced cancers. Receptors were amplified or captured by the immunoSEQ multiplex PCR assay. TCRdb retrieved this table from immuneACCESS and kept in-frame rearrangements only. Not all clones are present; in checked studies, unresolved V genes account for under half, and no reason is known for the remainder. In this sample the table shows about 38,000 clones, roughly 82% of which occur a single time. The leading ten clones occupy 6.5% to 8% of the sample. The source was CD4+ or CD8+ T cells sorted from blood, collected in a trial of the OX40 agonist ivuxolimab. The source of these receptors is an adult with an advanced solid tumor such as melanoma, head and neck, liver or kidney cancer.

The rearrangement joins TRBV6-5 to TRBJ1-1; D is uncertain. The CDR3 totals 13 residues. V gave up 8 bases and J gave up 5 bases, with 15 bases separating them. Germline lookup yields CDR1 MNHEY and CDR2 SVGAGI. CDR3 nucleotide sequence: TGTGCCAGCTCATGGCTGGAGACGACTGAAGCTTTCTTT. Translation gives CASSWLETTEAFF.

The count of this clone is one. The chain employs TRBV7-8 and TRBJ2-1; D unclear. CDR3 length: 16 residues. Germline lookup yields CDR1 SGHVS and CDR2 FQNEAQ. V lost 5 bases and J 1 base, leaving 15 bases between the germline ends. The DNA of the CDR3 is TGTGCCAGCAGCCCCGATTTCACCCGATCCTACAATGAGCAGTTCTTC. It codes for CASSPDFTRSYNEQFF.

This chain connects TRBV6-6 to TRBJ1-5; no firm D call. The CDR3 consists of 15 residues. Germline V CDR1 and CDR2: MNHNY, SVGAGI (reference sequence). Between the trimmed V and J ends, which lost 7 bases and 3 bases, there was a span of 16 bases. The DNA of the CDR3 is TGTGCCAGCACTATTTTCTGGGGTAACAATCAGCCCCAGCATTTT. This sequence encodes CASTIFWGNNQPQHF.

The chain is built from TRBV5-1 and TRBJ2-7; 13 positions match TRBD2. The V gene end was trimmed by 4 bases and the J gene end by 5 bases; junction bases not matched to a gene: 9. In germline, CDR1 is SGHRS, CDR2 YFSETQ. This CDR3 spans 16 amino acids. As DNA, the CDR3 is TGCGCCAGCAGCCCTGGACTAGCGGGAGTAAAAGACGAGCAGTACTTC. Translating it yields CASSPGLAGVKDEQYF.

The rearrangement joins TRBV6-4 to TRBJ2-2, with D unresolved. The V end lost 0 bases, the J end lost 6 bases, and 14 bases lay between the germline ends. This CDR3 region has 16 residues. Germline CDR1 reads MRHNA; CDR2 reads SNTAGT. The CDR3 loop reads CASSDSDGRVAGELFF. The CDR3 nucleotides are TGTGCCAGCAGTGACTCGGACGGGCGAGTCGCCGGGGAGCTGTTTTTT.

The chain couples TRBV7-2 to TRBJ2-7; 12 positions match TRBD2. The CDR3 covers 14 residues. The V gene end was trimmed by 3 bases and the J gene end by 4 bases; junction bases not matched to a gene: 1. Germline V gene sequence: CDR1 SGHTA, CDR2 FQGNSA. CDR3 sequence: CASSFTSGGYEQYF. The DNA of the CDR3 is TGTGCCAGCAGCTTCACTAGCGGGGGGTACGAGCAGTACTTC.

The chain employs TRBV6-1 and TRBJ2-7, with D perhaps assigned TRBD1 or TRBD2 (5 bases each). Deletions cut 5 bases from V and 6 bases from J, with 17 bases between. The CDR3 is made up of 14 amino acids. CDR1 and CDR2 (germline): MNHNS, SASEGT. The CDR3 sequence: CASSPGRFLVEQYF. CDR3 nucleotides: TGTGCCAGCAGTCCGGGGCGGTTCTTAGTCGAGCAGTACTTC.